This entry features one T cell receptor (beta chain) sequence. This specimen comes from a study of cytomegalovirus exposure and HLA in healthy donors. The germline CDR1 and CDR2 sequences are SGHRS and YFSETQ. This CDR3 is built from 14 residues. With 4 bases removed from V and 0 bases from J, the gap between germline ends came to 10 bases. This PCR relied on a set of 60 Vbeta primers and 13 Jbeta primers. This table comes from immunoSEQ multiplex PCR, and its TCRdb copy is limited to in-frame clones, with some not included. The sample has 130,000 or so clones. The TCR was taken from a middle-aged woman in good health and CMV-seropositive. The specimen sequenced was PBMCs. The chain links TRBV5-1 to TRBJ1-1; the D is unclear. This CDR3 is CASSPRGMNTEAFF. In DNA form, the CDR3 reads TGCGCCAGCAGCCCGAGAGGAATGAACACTGAAGCTTTCTTT.